This is a list of T cell receptor beta chains from one sample in a study of cytomegalovirus exposure and HLA in healthy donors. Sequencing used immunoSEQ multiplex PCR; TCRdb keeps in-frame clones, though not all of them. Of 60,000 to 70,000 clones detected, 65% to 80% appear once; the ten largest clones hold 17%. Sequencing was performed on PBMCs. Source of these receptors: a man aged 35-49 years in good health and CMV-seropositive. CDR3s include the opening cysteine and the closing phenylalanine or tryptophan. D genes are given only for firm matches. Only part of the rows carry a size: once, few, many, or a class if the clone is expanded.

v_call: TRBV7-3
d_call: TRBD2
j_call: TRBJ2-3
clone_size: few
cdr3_nt: TGTGCCAGCAGCTTGGCGGGGGAGAAGACAGATACGCAGTATTTT
cdr3_aa: CASSLAGEKTDTQYF

v_call: TRBV27
d_call: TRBD1
j_call: TRBJ2-7
clone_size: NA
cdr3_nt: TGTGCCAGCAAGACAGGGCCTCCCTACGAGCAGTACTTC
cdr3_aa: CASKTGPPYEQYF

v_call: TRBV30
d_call: NA
j_call: TRBJ2-7
clone_size: NA
cdr3_nt: TGTGCCTGGATCCCCATCGGGGCGGGGCCCTACGAGCAGTACTTC
cdr3_aa: CAWIPIGAGPYEQYF

v_call: TRBV9
d_call: NA
j_call: TRBJ1-1
clone_size: NA
cdr3_nt: TGTGCCAGCAGCGCCATCGAGGTAGCCCCTCTTATTTCCACTGAAGCTTTCTTT
cdr3_aa: CASSAIEVAPLISTEAFF

v_call: TRBV2
d_call: TRBD1
j_call: TRBJ2-7
clone_size: NA
cdr3_nt: TGTGCCAGCGGCCGGGACAGCTACGAGCAGTACTTC
cdr3_aa: CASGRDSYEQYF

v_call: TRBV27
d_call: NA
j_call: TRBJ2-7
clone_size: NA
cdr3_nt: TGTGCCAGCAGTTTAGTGGGAGAAGGCTACGAGCAGTACTTC
cdr3_aa: CASSLVGEGYEQYF

v_call: TRBV4-1
d_call: NA
j_call: TRBJ2-7
clone_size: NA
cdr3_nt: TGCGCCAGCAGCCCTAATGGGGGACTTCTCCCGGGCGAGCAGTACTTC
cdr3_aa: CASSPNGGLLPGEQYF

v_call: TRBV10-3
d_call: NA
j_call: TRBJ2-1
clone_size: NA
cdr3_nt: TGTGCCATCAGTCGGGAGAGGGGCCGGGGAGGTAATGAGCAGTTCTTC
cdr3_aa: CAISRERGRGGNEQFF

v_call: TRBV4-3
d_call: TRBD1
j_call: TRBJ2-5
clone_size: few
cdr3_nt: TGCGCCAGCAGCCAACAACAGGGGGCCGGGGAGACCCAGTACTTC
cdr3_aa: CASSQQQGAGETQYF

v_call: TRBV21-1
d_call: NA
j_call: TRBJ2-7
clone_size: NA
cdr3_nt: TGTGCCAGCAGCATAAAAGGCGGCCTCAGCTCCTACGAGCAGTACTTC
cdr3_aa: CASSIKGGLSSYEQYF

v_call: TRBV6-1
d_call: NA
j_call: TRBJ1-6
clone_size: many
cdr3_nt: TGTGCCAGCAGTGAAATCGAGGGAACCTATAATTCACCCCTCCACTTT
cdr3_aa: CASSEIEGTYNSPLHF

v_call: TRBV7-2
d_call: TRBD2
j_call: TRBJ2-3
clone_size: NA
cdr3_nt: TGTGCCAGCAGCTCCCTAGCGGGGGCCCCCAGGGGGACGCAGTATTTT
cdr3_aa: CASSSLAGAPRGTQYF

v_call: TRBV7-2
d_call: TRBD1
j_call: TRBJ2-3
clone_size: NA
cdr3_nt: TGTGCCAGCAGCTTAGGGCCCAGGGGGCAGGGGTTGGAAGATACGCAGTATTTT
cdr3_aa: CASSLGPRGQGLEDTQYF

v_call: TRBV6-1
d_call: TRBD1
j_call: TRBJ2-5
clone_size: NA
cdr3_nt: TGTGCCAGCAGTGAATGGGACAGGGGGCGAGAGACCCAGTACTTC
cdr3_aa: CASSEWDRGRETQYF

v_call: TRBV7-9
d_call: NA
j_call: TRBJ1-1
clone_size: few
cdr3_nt: TGTGCCAGCAGCTCCAGCGGGGGGAACACTGAAGCTTTCTTT
cdr3_aa: CASSSSGGNTEAFF

v_call: TRBV19
d_call: NA
j_call: TRBJ1-1
clone_size: NA
cdr3_nt: TGTGCCAGTAGGGGGGGTGAGAACACTGAAGCTTTCTTT
cdr3_aa: CASRGGENTEAFF

v_call: TRBV27
d_call: TRBD1
j_call: TRBJ2-7
clone_size: NA
cdr3_nt: TGTGCCAGCAGTTTATCAGGGACAGGGGGCGGCTACTACGAGCAGTACTTC
cdr3_aa: CASSLSGTGGGYYEQYF

v_call: TRBV14
d_call: NA
j_call: TRBJ2-1
clone_size: NA
cdr3_nt: TGTGCCAGCAGCCATTCCTATGAGCAGTTCTTC
cdr3_aa: CASSHSYEQFF

v_call: TRBV14
d_call: NA
j_call: TRBJ2-5
clone_size: NA
cdr3_nt: TGTGCCAGCAGCCATCCCCGGTCAAGGCAGGGAGAGACCCAGTACTTC
cdr3_aa: CASSHPRSRQGETQYF

v_call: TRBV13
d_call: TRBD2
j_call: TRBJ2-5
clone_size: NA
cdr3_nt: TGTGCCAGCAGCTCGCGGGGGGTGGGACAAGAGACCCAGTACTTC
cdr3_aa: CASSSRGVGQETQYF

v_call: TRBV5-6
d_call: NA
j_call: TRBJ2-3
clone_size: NA
cdr3_nt: TGTGCCAGCAGCTTGCGCAGGGATAACACAGATACGCAGTATTTT
cdr3_aa: CASSLRRDNTDTQYF

v_call: TRBV5-1
d_call: TRBD2
j_call: TRBJ2-1
clone_size: NA
cdr3_nt: TGCGCCAGCAGCTTTTTCGGGGGGGGCAATAATGAGCAGTTCTTC
cdr3_aa: CASSFFGGGNNEQFF

v_call: TRBV7-2
d_call: NA
j_call: TRBJ1-4
clone_size: NA
cdr3_nt: TGTGCCAGCAGCCCACAGGGTGAAAAACTGTTTTTT
cdr3_aa: CASSPQGEKLFF

v_call: TRBV7-9
d_call: NA
j_call: TRBJ1-3
clone_size: NA
cdr3_nt: TGTGCCAGCAGCTCCCGGAGAGGAAAGCCATCTGGAAACACCATATATTTT
cdr3_aa: CASSSRRGKPSGNTIYF

v_call: TRBV18
d_call: TRBD2
j_call: TRBJ2-5
clone_size: NA
cdr3_nt: TGTGCCAGCTCACCAACTAGCGGAGACGAGACCCAGTACTTC
cdr3_aa: CASSPTSGDETQYF

v_call: TRBV29-1
d_call: TRBD2
j_call: TRBJ2-7
clone_size: NA
cdr3_nt: TGCAGCGCCGGGACTAGCGGGGGAGTATTCTACGAGCAGTACTTC
cdr3_aa: CSAGTSGGVFYEQYF

v_call: TRBV6-6
d_call: NA
j_call: TRBJ1-5
clone_size: NA
cdr3_nt: TGTGCCAGTAGAGGGGGATATAGCAATCAGCCCCAGCATTTT
cdr3_aa: CASRGGYSNQPQHF

v_call: TRBV7-6
d_call: NA
j_call: TRBJ2-3
clone_size: NA
cdr3_nt: TGTGCCAGCAGCTTAGCGACGGGTCGGCCAGATACGCAGTATTTT
cdr3_aa: CASSLATGRPDTQYF

v_call: TRBV7-9
d_call: NA
j_call: TRBJ2-6
clone_size: few
cdr3_nt: TGTGCCAGCAGCCAAGATGAGGGGGCTGGGGCCAACGTCCTGACTTTC
cdr3_aa: CASSQDEGAGANVLTF

v_call: TRBV27
d_call: TRBD1
j_call: TRBJ2-5
clone_size: once
cdr3_nt: TGTGCCAGCAGTTCGGGACAGGGGGCCTGGGAGCAGTACTTC
cdr3_aa: CASSSGQGAWEQYF

v_call: TRBV19
d_call: NA
j_call: TRBJ1-1
clone_size: NA
cdr3_nt: TGTGCCAGTAGTATCCGACGACTTAACACTGAAGCTTTCTTT
cdr3_aa: CASSIRRLNTEAFF

v_call: TRBV7-9
d_call: NA
j_call: TRBJ2-1
clone_size: NA
cdr3_nt: TGTGCCAGCAGCTTAGGGGCGGGCAGCGAGCAGTTCTTC
cdr3_aa: CASSLGAGSEQFF

v_call: TRBV4-1
d_call: NA
j_call: TRBJ2-7
clone_size: NA
cdr3_nt: TGCGCCAGCAGCCAGTCCCCCTCGCCAGGGACCTACGAGCAGTACTTC
cdr3_aa: CASSQSPSPGTYEQYF

v_call: TRBV30
d_call: NA
j_call: TRBJ2-7
clone_size: once
cdr3_nt: TGTGCCTGGAACAGGGATTCCTACGAGCAGTACTTC
cdr3_aa: CAWNRDSYEQYF

v_call: TRBV19
d_call: TRBD2
j_call: TRBJ2-1
clone_size: NA
cdr3_nt: TGTGCCAGTAGTGTAGGACTAGCGGGAGCGTATAATGAGCAGTTCTTC
cdr3_aa: CASSVGLAGAYNEQFF

v_call: TRBV6-1
d_call: TRBD1
j_call: TRBJ1-5
clone_size: NA
cdr3_nt: TGTGCCAGCAGTGGACAGGGCCCCAATCAGCCCCAGCATTTT
cdr3_aa: CASSGQGPNQPQHF

v_call: TRBV7-2
d_call: NA
j_call: TRBJ1-2
clone_size: NA
cdr3_nt: TGTGCCAGCAGCCCGGACAGAAACTATGGCTACACCTTC
cdr3_aa: CASSPDRNYGYTF

v_call: TRBV5-1
d_call: NA
j_call: TRBJ1-1
clone_size: few
cdr3_nt: TGCGCCAGCAGCTTGGGACCGACAAACACTGAAGCTTTCTTT
cdr3_aa: CASSLGPTNTEAFF

v_call: TRBV7-2
d_call: TRBD2
j_call: TRBJ2-2
clone_size: NA
cdr3_nt: TGTGCCAGCAGCTTAGCCTGGACTAGCGGGAGGGGCGGGGAGCTGTTTTTT
cdr3_aa: CASSLAWTSGRGGELFF

v_call: TRBV5-1
d_call: NA
j_call: TRBJ1-6
clone_size: NA
cdr3_nt: TGCGCCAGCAGCCCGGACATTTCACCCCTCCACTTT
cdr3_aa: CASSPDISPLHF

v_call: TRBV25-1
d_call: NA
j_call: TRBJ2-5
clone_size: once
cdr3_nt: TGTGCCAGTAGTGAAAGCCTGGGGGGACGAGAGACCCAGTACTTC
cdr3_aa: CASSESLGGRETQYF

v_call: TRBV5-1
d_call: TRBD1
j_call: TRBJ2-1
clone_size: NA
cdr3_nt: TGCGCCAGCAGCTTACAGGGGTTCCATGAGCAGTTCTTC
cdr3_aa: CASSLQGFHEQFF

v_call: TRBV7-9
d_call: TRBD2
j_call: TRBJ2-7
clone_size: few
cdr3_nt: TGTGCCAGCAGCCGGGTGGGCGGGGGAATCCCCTACGAGCAGTACTTC
cdr3_aa: CASSRVGGGIPYEQYF

v_call: TRBV7-9
d_call: TRBD2
j_call: TRBJ2-1
clone_size: once
cdr3_nt: TGTGCCAGCAGACCGTCGGCTAGCGGGGGGGGCAATGAGCAGTTCTTC
cdr3_aa: CASRPSASGGGNEQFF

v_call: TRBV19
d_call: TRBD2
j_call: TRBJ2-1
clone_size: NA
cdr3_nt: TGTGCCAGTAGTATCTCGGGGGGGACCTACAATGAGCAGTTCTTC
cdr3_aa: CASSISGGTYNEQFF

v_call: TRBV28
d_call: NA
j_call: TRBJ1-2
clone_size: NA
cdr3_nt: TGTGCCAGCAGTTTCGGTCGTAGCTATGGCTACACCTTC
cdr3_aa: CASSFGRSYGYTF

v_call: TRBV4-1
d_call: NA
j_call: TRBJ2-1
clone_size: NA
cdr3_nt: TGCGCCAGCAGCCAAGATCGGCGGCGGGGAAGCTCCTACAATGAGCAGTTCTTC
cdr3_aa: CASSQDRRRGSSYNEQFF

v_call: TRBV19
d_call: TRBD1
j_call: TRBJ2-3
clone_size: NA
cdr3_nt: TGTGCCAGTAGTATACAGGGGGTCGGCACAGATACGCAGTATTTT
cdr3_aa: CASSIQGVGTDTQYF

v_call: TRBV30
d_call: NA
j_call: TRBJ1-2
clone_size: once
cdr3_nt: TGTGCCTGGGGAGGGAATGGCTACACCTTC
cdr3_aa: CAWGGNGYTF

v_call: TRBV10-3
d_call: TRBD2
j_call: TRBJ2-1
clone_size: few
cdr3_nt: TGTGCCATCAGGACTAGCGGGGGTCTTCATGAGCAGTTCTTC
cdr3_aa: CAIRTSGGLHEQFF

v_call: TRBV2
d_call: NA
j_call: TRBJ2-7
clone_size: NA
cdr3_nt: TGTGCCAGCAGTGCGACAGGCTCCTACGAGCAGTACTTC
cdr3_aa: CASSATGSYEQYF

v_call: TRBV5-1
d_call: TRBD2
j_call: TRBJ2-3
clone_size: NA
cdr3_nt: TGCGCCAGCAGCTCTAACGTCGGGACTAGCGGGAGAGGCAGCACAGATACGCAGTATTTT
cdr3_aa: CASSSNVGTSGRGSTDTQYF

v_call: TRBV2
d_call: TRBD1
j_call: TRBJ1-4
clone_size: NA
cdr3_nt: TGTGCCAGCAGGAAGGGACAGGAATATGAAAAACTGTTTTTT
cdr3_aa: CASRKGQEYEKLFF

v_call: TRBV9
d_call: NA
j_call: TRBJ1-2
clone_size: NA
cdr3_nt: TGTGCCAGCAGCCTCCCAGTTCAGGGGCCTCACTATGGCTACACCTTC
cdr3_aa: CASSLPVQGPHYGYTF

v_call: TRBV9
d_call: NA
j_call: TRBJ2-1
clone_size: NA
cdr3_nt: TGTGCCAGCAGCGCTAAACCGGGACTCGCCCCCGAGCAGTTCTTC
cdr3_aa: CASSAKPGLAPEQFF

v_call: TRBV30
d_call: TRBD2
j_call: TRBJ2-5
clone_size: NA
cdr3_nt: TGTGCCTTGACTAGCGGGGGGACGGAGACCCAGTACTTC
cdr3_aa: CALTSGGTETQYF

v_call: TRBV20-1
d_call: NA
j_call: TRBJ1-1
clone_size: once
cdr3_nt: TGCAGTGCTAGGTTTCAGAAGGAAGCTTTCTTT
cdr3_aa: CSARFQKEAFF

v_call: TRBV5-1
d_call: TRBD1
j_call: TRBJ1-2
clone_size: NA
cdr3_nt: TGCGCCAGCAAAAAGGACAGGGGGCTTGGCTACACCTTC
cdr3_aa: CASKKDRGLGYTF

v_call: TRBV7-2
d_call: NA
j_call: TRBJ2-2
clone_size: NA
cdr3_nt: TGTGCCAGCAGCTTAGCGGGCAGGGGGAACACCGGGGAGCTGTTTTTT
cdr3_aa: CASSLAGRGNTGELFF

v_call: TRBV23-1
d_call: NA
j_call: TRBJ2-7
clone_size: NA
cdr3_nt: TGCGCCAGCAGTCAATCGGGCGGAGGCGAGCAGTACTTC
cdr3_aa: CASSQSGGGEQYF